Listed here is a single TCR beta chain. Its matching antigen is unknown. The method was immunoSEQ multiplex PCR; TCRdb's version includes in-frame clones alone and lacks a portion of them. This table has approximately 100,000 clones, 85% appearing once. V lost 5 bases and J lost 0, with 11 bases in between. This CDR3 region has 14 residues. From germline, CDR1 is SGHTA and CDR2 FQGNSA. This sample was included in a study of T cell responses to AZD1222 COVID-19 vaccine. The study, taken as a whole, reports: At 160-218 and 743-854, vaccine-associated CD4 TCRs were dominant, and they spanned spike. Targets within unmutated variant regions were reportedly found for nearly half of spike-specific TCRs. It should be noted that donors were predominantly white British and more often female, and clonal diversity was possibly underestimated. Of the AZD1222 recipients, only five to seven were seropositive at baseline.

The chain has TRBV7-2 and TRBJ2-7; D gene uncertain. The origin of this receptor is an adult who received the AZD1222 COVID-19 vaccine. The sample was peripheral blood, taken 28 days after the second AZD1222 dose. In DNA form, the CDR3 reads TGTGCCAGCAGCCCCCGACCGAGCTCCTACGAGCAGTACTTC. The encoded protein is CASSPRPSSYEQYF.